The rows below give T cell receptor beta chains drawn from one sample of a study of blood T cell repertoires in COVID-19. Clones were sequenced by immunoSEQ multiplex PCR, and TCRdb holds only the in-frame ones, with some missing. The table shows about 140,000 clones, with around 90% occurring only once. Sequenced: peripheral blood. The receptor set was obtained from a human donor in a cohort sampled during active COVID-19. Each CDR3 is given with its conserved first and last residue. A D gene is named only where the DNA matches it firmly. Rows may omit the clone size; those that give it use once, few, many or a size class.

TRBD1,TRBV7-8,.,TRBJ1-1,TGTGCCAGCAGCCTTCCCCGGACAGGCGGCACTGAAGCTTTCTTT,CASSLPRTGGTEAFF
.,TRBV6-1,.,TRBJ2-3,TGTGCCAGCAGTGAAGGACGGGGGACAGATACGCAGTATTTT,CASSEGRGTDTQYF
.,TRBV30,.,TRBJ1-6,TGTGCCTGGAGCCAACTAAACAATTCACCCCTCCACTTT,CAWSQLNNSPLHF
TRBD2,TRBV14,.,TRBJ2-7,TGTGCCAGCAGCCAACAGTCGGGAGGTACCTACGAGCAGTACTTC,CASSQQSGGTYEQYF
.,TRBV5-4,.,TRBJ2-5,TGTGCCAGCAGCTTGATGTCAGGGGACCAAGAGACCCAGTACTTC,CASSLMSGDQETQYF
.,TRBV11-1,.,TRBJ1-1,TGTGCCAGCAGCTCCCAGGGGCAGGGAACTGAAGCTTTCTTT,CASSSQGQGTEAFF
.,TRBV10-2,.,TRBJ2-5,TGCGCCAGCACCGGACAGACCCAAGAGACCCAGTACTTC,CASTGQTQETQYF
.,TRBV19,.,TRBJ2-4,TGTGCCAGTAGTACCCAGGACAGAGCCAAAAACATTCAGTACTTC,CASSTQDRAKNIQYF
.,TRBV7-2,.,TRBJ1-5,TGTGCCAGCAGCTTAGACAGGGGCAATCAGCCCCAGCATTTT,CASSLDRGNQPQHF
TRBD1,TRBV5-1,once,TRBJ1-4,TGCGCCAGCAGCTTGGACAGGGGAGGTGAAAAACTGTTTTTT,CASSLDRGGEKLFF
TRBD1,TRBV20-1,once,TRBJ2-7,TGCAGTGCTAGTGACAGGGGCTACGAGCAGTACTTC,CSASDRGYEQYF
.,TRBV27,.,TRBJ2-7,TGTGCCAGCAGTTCCCTCGGACAGATGTACGAGCAGTACTTC,CASSSLGQMYEQYF
TRBD2,TRBV2,.,TRBJ2-7,TGTGCCAGCAGTAGGGACTACTACGAGCAGTACTTC,CASSRDYYEQYF
TRBD1,TRBV19,.,TRBJ1-1,TGTGCCAGTAGACCACAGGGGCTGGGGACTGAAGCTTTCTTT,CASRPQGLGTEAFF
TRBD2,TRBV20-1,once,TRBJ2-1,TGCAGTGCTAGTTGGACTAGCGCAGGTAGCTCCTACAATGAGCAGTTCTTC,CSASWTSAGSSYNEQFF
TRBD1,TRBV27,.,TRBJ1-4,TGTGCCAGCAGTTTATCAGTGCAGGGGGCGGTTGGTGAAAAACTGTTTTTT,CASSLSVQGAVGEKLFF
TRBD2,TRBV5-1,.,TRBJ2-5,TGCGCCAGCAGCGTAGCGGGGGGGCTGGAGACCCAGTACTTC,CASSVAGGLETQYF
.,TRBV11-2,many,TRBJ2-7,TGTGCCAGCAGCTTAGCGGGGGGCCCGTACGAGCAGTACTTC,CASSLAGGPYEQYF
TRBD1,TRBV6-5,.,TRBJ2-2,TGTGCCAGCCGTCGGGACAGCAGGGGCGGGGAGCTGTTTTTT,CASRRDSRGGELFF
TRBD1,TRBV7-9,.,TRBJ2-1,TGTGCCAGCAGCGGCAACAGGGGTGAGCAGTTCTTC,CASSGNRGEQFF
TRBD1,TRBV6-6,.,TRBJ1-2,TGTGCCAGCAGGGACAGGGGCCTCTATGGCTACACCTTC,CASRDRGLYGYTF
.,TRBV5-1,.,TRBJ2-3,TGCGCCAGCAGCTTGGTTTTCCGGCAGGGGATCACAGATACGCAGTATTTT,CASSLVFRQGITDTQYF
TRBD1,TRBV28,.,TRBJ1-1,TGTGCCAGCAGCACCTCGGGACAGGGACGGGTCACTGAAGCTTTCTTT,CASSTSGQGRVTEAFF
.,TRBV19,.,TRBJ2-7,TGTGCCAGTAGTCTCGGTGGTTCCTACGAGCAGTACTTC,CASSLGGSYEQYF
.,TRBV10-1,.,TRBJ1-1,TGCGCCAGCAGTGTTGGTTTCAGTGAAGCTTTCTTT,CASSVGFSEAFF
TRBD2,TRBV27,once,TRBJ2-3,TGTGCCAGCAGTTCCTTGGCGGGAGGGCCGGCCGATACGCAGTATTTT,CASSSLAGGPADTQYF
.,TRBV7-9,.,TRBJ2-2,TGTGCCAGCAGCTTACAGTGGGGAGGCGGGGAGCTGTTTTTT,CASSLQWGGGELFF
.,TRBV19,.,TRBJ2-6,TGTGCCAGTACGACCTTAACAGGCGTTGGGGCCAACGTCCTGACTTTC,CASTTLTGVGANVLTF
TRBD2,TRBV13,.,TRBJ2-7,TGTGCCAGCAGCTTAGGCCGGGGGGGGGAAGCCTCCTACGAGCAGTACTTC,CASSLGRGGEASYEQYF
.,TRBV19,.,TRBJ1-2,TGTGCCAGTAGTATAGGTCCATATGGCTACACCTTC,CASSIGPYGYTF
TRBD2,TRBV10-1,.,TRBJ2-1,TGCGCCAGCAGTGACTATAGCGGGGGGGCGAATGAGCAGTTCTTC,CASSDYSGGANEQFF
.,TRBV6-5,.,TRBJ2-6,TGTGCCAGCAGTTATACAGTAGACTCTGGGGCCAACGTCCTGACTTTC,CASSYTVDSGANVLTF
TRBD1,TRBV5-1,.,TRBJ1-1,TGCGCCAGCAGCCGGGACAGCCCGTTGAACACTGAAGCTTTCTTT,CASSRDSPLNTEAFF
TRBD1,TRBV6-6,.,TRBJ2-3,TGTGCCAGCAGTTATCCGACAGGGGGCATAGATACGCAGTATTTT,CASSYPTGGIDTQYF
TRBD2,TRBV10-3,.,TRBJ2-2,TGTGCCATCAGTGGCTCCTGGGGGACTAGCGGGGCGATGAACACCGGGGAGCTGTTTTTT,CAISGSWGTSGAMNTGELFF
TRBD2,TRBV5-5,.,TRBJ2-5,TGTGCCAGCAGCTTGGTGACTAGCGGAGGGAAAGAGACCCAGTACTTC,CASSLVTSGGKETQYF
.,TRBV28,.,TRBJ1-5,TGTGCCAGCAACGTAGACAATCAGCCCCAGCATTTT,CASNVDNQPQHF
.,TRBV5-1,.,TRBJ1-5,TGCGCCAGCTCCGGGGATGGCAATCAGCCCCAGCATTTT,CASSGDGNQPQHF
TRBD2,TRBV19,.,TRBJ2-1,TGTGCCAGTAGTTCCCAGCGGGGGGCAACCAATGAGCAGTTCTTC,CASSSQRGATNEQFF
.,TRBV15,once,TRBJ2-7,TGTGCCACCAGCAGAGAGGGCCCGCGCGAGCAGTACTTC,CATSREGPREQYF
.,TRBV28,.,TRBJ1-1,TGTGCCAGCAGTTTCGGTGTGGGACAAGCCCTCAAGGACACTGAAGCTTTCTTT,CASSFGVGQALKDTEAFF
.,TRBV5-1,.,TRBJ2-7,TGCGCCAGCAGGGGCAGCTACGAGCAGTACTTC,CASRGSYEQYF
.,TRBV18,.,TRBJ1-3,TGTGCCAGCTCACCCAACGGACAGTCAAGCTCTGGAAACACCATATATTTT,CASSPNGQSSSGNTIYF
.,TRBV7-9,.,TRBJ2-5,TGTGCCAGCGACTGGCGGGGGACCCAGTACTTC,CASDWRGTQYF
TRBD1,TRBV6-6,.,TRBJ2-7,TGTGCCAGCACCCCGGGACAGCTATCCTACGAGCAGTACTTC,CASTPGQLSYEQYF
TRBD2,TRBV7-9,.,TRBJ2-2,TGTGCCAGCAGCTTTGAACTAGCGGGAGAGGGTACCGGGGAGCTGTTTTTT,CASSFELAGEGTGELFF
.,TRBV2,.,TRBJ1-4,TGTGCCAGTAGGTTAAGGGGCTTCGGGGGGAATGAAAAACTGTTTTTT,CASRLRGFGGNEKLFF
.,TRBV21-1,.,TRBJ2-1,TGTGCCAGCAGCAAAGGGCCCGGGACTAGCGGTTACAATGAGCAGTTCTTC,CASSKGPGTSGYNEQFF
.,TRBV28,.,TRBJ1-2,TGTGCCAGCAATTCCGGGACTCACTATGGCTACACCTTC,CASNSGTHYGYTF
TRBD2,TRBV28,.,TRBJ2-7,TGTGCCAGCAGTCTAGCGGGCGGTTCCTACGAGCAGTACTTC,CASSLAGGSYEQYF
.,TRBV21-1,few,TRBJ1-6,TGTGCCAGCAGCAAAGAAGGTACAGGGAATTCACCCCTCCACTTT,CASSKEGTGNSPLHF
.,TRBV19,.,TRBJ1-2,TGTGCCAGTAGCCCCGGACAGAACTATGGCTACACCTTC,CASSPGQNYGYTF
TRBD1,TRBV28,.,TRBJ1-5,TGTGCCAGCAGTTTTCCCCGACAGGGGGCGAGTCAGCCCCAGCATTTT,CASSFPRQGASQPQHF
TRBD2,TRBV19,once,TRBJ2-4,TGTGCCAGTAGTATTGGGTGGTGGGGTAGCGGGGGTGTGTCCAAAAACATTCAGTACTTC,CASSIGWWGSGGVSKNIQYF